This T cell receptor beta chain is drawn from a study of cytotoxic CD8 clonotypes in ibrutinib-treated CLL. Study overall: Sequenced samples delivered averages of 255,043 productive templates and around 100,000 productive rearrangements.

Overall study findings and caveats: Under treatment, the uncommon public clonotypes either contracted or remained stable.

Turning to this clone: The antigen is not known.

About 1.8 micrograms of genomic DNA came from cryopreserved PBMCs for TCR beta libraries. Generated by immunoSEQ multiplex PCR, the TCRdb table keeps only in-frame clones and is missing some. The sample has about 150,000 clones, 79% seen once. The CDR3 spans 13 residues. Per germline, CDR1 LNHDA and CDR2 SQIVND (reference sequence). Trimming at V came to 6 bases and at J to 7 bases, leaving 5 bases not matched to a gene. The sequencing used PBMCs, collected after 12 months of ibrutinib treatment. The chain employs TRBV19 and TRBJ1-2; 10 bases line up with TRBD1. The source is a human donor with chronic lymphocytic leukemia. The chain's CDR3 is CASRGQGTGGYTF. CDR3 nucleotides: TGTGCCAGTAGGGGACAGGGGACTGGTGGCTACACCTTC.